This TCR beta chain was retrieved from a study of cytomegalovirus exposure and HLA in healthy donors. Although they were nominally healthy when sampled, donors likely had unrecorded immune exposures. This PCR relied on a set of 60 Vbeta primers and 13 Jbeta primers. Using immunoSEQ multiplex PCR, the repertoire was profiled, and TCRdb retains in-frame clones only, with some absent. The top ten hold more than 1.5% of the sample, which has 100,000 to 120,000 clones, 70% to 90% seen once. With respect to this clone: Its target is unknown.

Study-wide results and limits: 87-base-pair reads could not separate some V segments, including TRBV6-2 and TRBV6-3. Earlier findings revealed that most TCR beta V segments proved productive either about 87% or about 30% of the time.

Germline assignment: CDR1 LNHDA and CDR2 SQIVND (reference sequence). Trimming stripped 4 bases from V and 6 bases from J, with 18 bases between. The CDR3 has 15 amino acids. V gene TRBV19 combines with J gene TRBJ1-2, with a possible D match to TRBD1 (5 bases). The receptor was derived from a man aged 35 to 55 in good health and CMV-seronegative. The source material was PBMCs. The CDR3 DNA sequence: TGTGCCAGTAGTAAAGTAGCCCAGGGACTCCATGGCTACACCTTC. It yields the protein CASSKVAQGLHGYTF. The full variable domain, rest sourced from reference TRBV19 and TRBJ1-2, is DGGITQSPKYLFRKEGQNVTLSCEQNLNHDAMYWYRQDPGQGLRLIYYSQIVNDFQKGDIAEGYSVSREKKESFPLTVTSAQKNPTAFYLCASSKVAQGLHGYTFGSGTRLTVV.